This TCR beta chain originates from a study of breast tumors, draining lymph nodes, adjacent tissues. Study-level findings and limits: The lymph node origin of tumor T cells was framed as consistent with a hypothesis, not demonstrated. Compared with basal-like, luminal-like tumors shared significantly more repertoire with nontumor tissue. The data were judged consistent with most tumor T cells coming from lymph node and expanding in tumor. Compared with lymph nodes, tumors were less diverse; compared with nontumor tissue, more.

This clonotype has a count of ten or more. Its target is not known. Using its own MiXCR run on the multiplex PCR reads, TCRdb lists one record per CDR3 protein. Of some 49,000 distinct CDR3 sequences in the sample, 23% are singletons; the top ten hold approximately 8.2%. The TCR sequence derives from a female donor with breast cancer. Some clones in this sample may be carry-over from other donors' samples. Sequenced: breast tumor tissue.

CDR3 in DNA: TGTGCCAGCAGTGAATACTGGCAGCTTAATTCACCCCTCCACTTT. Amino acids: CASSEYWQLNSPLHF. This chain joins TRBV25-1 and TRBJ1-6; D remains unclear. CDR3 length: 15 amino acids. V gave up 0 bases and J gave up 6 bases, with 9 bases separating them. The germline V gene encodes CDR1 MGHDK and CDR2 SYGVNS.